This T cell receptor beta chain was obtained from a study of blood T cell repertoires in COVID-19. Germline CDR1 reads MGHDK; CDR2 reads SYGVNS. The CDR3 has 14 amino acids. The germline V and J ends were trimmed by 5 bases and 3 bases, with 11 bases remaining between them. Clones were sequenced by immunoSEQ multiplex PCR, and TCRdb holds only the in-frame ones, with some missing. Of about 58,000 clones in the sample, about 85% are singletons; the top ten hold approximately 9.2%. The chain recombines TRBV25-1 with TRBJ1-5, with D perhaps matching TRBD1 (5 bases). This clonotype was obtained from a woman in her seventies with active COVID-19. Sequenced input: peripheral blood. CDR3 protein: CASSLAGFNQPQHF. The CDR3 region has the DNA TGTGCCAGCAGTTTGGCAGGGTTCAATCAGCCCCAGCATTTT.